This T cell receptor (beta chain) is from a study of CD8 T cells in ankylosing spondylitis. For this clonotype: Antigen specificity is unknown.

TCRdb re-called the 5' RACE reads through MiXCR, storing one row per CDR3 protein. The data contain hundreds of thousands of distinct CDR3 sequences, about a sixth of them seen just once; the ten biggest clones take up about 0.94%. Findings and limits, study-wide: It appeared that ankylosing spondylitis blood was characterized by a TCR beta motif of fewer than 10 highly homologous variants.

The sequence derives from a male donor with ankylosing spondylitis. Specimen: blood, either unsorted or a sorted T cell fraction (not recorded which).

The CDR3 DNA is TGTGCCAGTAGTACCTGGGGGGGAAAGGGAAAGTTCTTC. Its protein product is CASSTWGGKGKFF. The rearrangement joins TRBV19 to TRBJ2-1, with 7 bases aligning to TRBD2. V lost 4 bases and J lost 14; bases outside the gene matches: 11. The germline V gene encodes CDR1 LNHDA and CDR2 SQIVND (reference sequence). This CDR3 has 13 residues.